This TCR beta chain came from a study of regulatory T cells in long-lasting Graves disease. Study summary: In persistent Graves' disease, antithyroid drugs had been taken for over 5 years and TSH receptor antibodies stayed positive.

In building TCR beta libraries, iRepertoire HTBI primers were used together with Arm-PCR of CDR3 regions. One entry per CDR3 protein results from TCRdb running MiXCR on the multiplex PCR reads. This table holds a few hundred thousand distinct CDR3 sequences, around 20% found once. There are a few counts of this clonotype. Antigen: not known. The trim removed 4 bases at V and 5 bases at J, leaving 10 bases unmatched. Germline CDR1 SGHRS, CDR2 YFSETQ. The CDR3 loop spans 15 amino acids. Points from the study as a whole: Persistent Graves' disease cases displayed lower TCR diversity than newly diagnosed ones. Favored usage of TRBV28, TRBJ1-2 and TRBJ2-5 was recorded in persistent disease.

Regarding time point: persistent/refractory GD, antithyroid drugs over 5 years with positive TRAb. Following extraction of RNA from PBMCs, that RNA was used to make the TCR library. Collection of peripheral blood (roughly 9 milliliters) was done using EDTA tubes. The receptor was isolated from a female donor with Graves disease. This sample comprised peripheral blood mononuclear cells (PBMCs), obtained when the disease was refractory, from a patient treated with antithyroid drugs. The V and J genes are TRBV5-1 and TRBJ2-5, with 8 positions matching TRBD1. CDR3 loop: CASSVPQGAGETQYF. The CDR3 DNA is TGCGCCAGCAGCGTACCCCAGGGGGCCGGTGAGACCCAGTACTTC.